This T cell receptor (beta chain) was captured by sequencing in a study of regulatory and conventional T cells in RAG deficiency. Here immunoSEQ multiplex PCR was the method, and the copy in TCRdb shows in-frame clones only, minus some. The repertoire consists of 30,000 to 40,000 clones, with about 76% occurring once and the leading ten covering 3.4%. Conventional CD4+ T cells were sorted from blood as CD25-low CD127-high cells. The CDR3 has 14 residues. Germline CDR1 reads SGDLS; CDR2 reads YYNGEE. With 0 bases removed from V and 1 base from J, the gap between germline ends came to 4 bases. General study points: Compared with controls, unique Treg TCR beta sequences dropped about 100-fold in Omenn syndrome and CID/AS.

In regard to this clone: What it binds is not known.

This sample also appeared in a second study, on regulatory T cells. This second study notes: The PCR used 52 TRBV and 13 TRBJ primers.

V is TRBV9 and J is TRBJ2-2; no clear D. The clonotype originates from a human donor in good health. Sample: CD4+ effector T cells sorted from blood. The CDR3 region is CASSVVGNTGELFF. The CDR3 nucleotides are TGTGCCAGCAGCGTAGTGGGGAACACCGGGGAGCTGTTTTTT.